One and the same sample provided the 32 T cell receptor beta chains below, sequenced in a study of Graves' ophthalmopathy and Graves' hyperthyroidism. RNA transcripts provided the template for amplifying TCR beta CDR3 regions. First-round RT-PCR employed HTBI primers, with a second-round multiplex PCR after it. TCRdb recomputed calls from the multiplex PCR reads with MiXCR, one row per CDR3 protein. Altogether roughly 480,000 distinct CDR3 sequences are present, around 15% being singletons, with the ten largest covering approximately 9.8%. Sequencing was done on a sample of blood. The receptors were gathered from a woman in her thirties with Graves' ophthalmopathy.

The chain is built from TRBV15 and TRBJ2-5; a possible D gene is TRBD2 (5 bases). V was shortened by 1 base and J by 5 bases, with 11 bases between the two germline ends. The germline CDR1 and CDR2 sequences are LNHNV and YYDKDF (reference sequence). CDR3 size: 14 residues. The CDR3 loop is CATSRATPGETQYF. The CDR3 DNA reads TGTGCCACCAGCAGAGCAACACCGGGGGAGACCCAGTACTTC.

This clonotype came up many times. The chain combines TRBV7-2 with TRBJ2-2; D remains unclear. The CDR3 is 13 amino acids. V lost 1 base, J lost 8 bases, and 8 bases lay in between. The germline gives CDR1 SGHTA, CDR2 FQGNSA. The CDR3 loop reads CASSLEWWGELFF. The CDR3, as DNA: TGTGCCAGCAGCTTAGAGTGGTGGGGGGAGCTGTTTTTT.

Comment on this clonotype: This may come from a read error, since a much larger clone is one base off. The chain links TRBV27 to TRBJ1-1; D may be TRBD1 (6 bases). From germline, CDR1 is MNHEY and CDR2 SMNVEV (reference sequence). The CDR3 is 14 residues long. V was clipped by 3 bases and J by 6 bases, with 14 bases between them. CDR3 sequence: CASSLQGRKSEAFF. Here the CDR3 DNA reads TGTGCCAGCAGTTTGCAGGGGCGCAAATCTGAAGCTTTCTTT.

This clonotype came up many times. The chain links TRBV6-1 to TRBJ2-6, with TRBD1 matching 8 bases. In germline, CDR1 is MNHNS, CDR2 SASEGT. Trimming at V came to 4 bases and at J to 0 bases, leaving 8 bases not matched to a gene. The CDR3 extends over 18 amino acids. The CDR3 coding sequence is TGTGCCAGCAGTGGGACAGGGCGATTGGGCTCTGGGGCCAACGTCCTGACTTTC. Encoded protein: CASSGTGRLGSGANVLTF.

In this sample, this clonotype turned up many times. The chain uses TRBV7-2 and TRBJ2-7, with D hard to call. Germline CDR1 SGHTA, CDR2 FQGNSA. V lost 5 bases and J lost 3, with 11 bases in between. CDR3 size: 13 residues. CDR3 loop: CASSLGPDYEQYF. CDR3 coding DNA: TGTGCCAGCAGCCTAGGACCCGACTACGAGCAGTACTTC.

This clonotype was seen ten or more times. This sequence joins TRBV30 and TRBJ1-1; D gene uncertain. Trimming removed 1 base from V and 5 bases from J, with 14 bases in between. This CDR3 has 14 amino acids. Germline CDR1 reads GTSNPN; CDR2 reads SVGIG (reference sequence). Here the CDR3 DNA reads TGTGCCTGGAGTGCTCGGACGGAGGTAACTGAAGCTTTCTTT. It translates to CAWSARTEVTEAFF. The full variable domain, in which reference TRBV30 and TRBJ1-1 provide the parts outside the CDR3, is SQTIHQWPATLVQPVGSPLSLECTVEGTSNPNLYWYRQAAGRGLQLLFYSVGIGQISSEVPQNLSASRPQDRQFILSSKKLLLSDSGFYLCAWSARTEVTEAFFGQGTRLTVV.

This clonotype was recorded many times. The V call is TRBV20-1, the J call TRBJ2-7, with TRBD1 matching over 7 bases. CDR1 and CDR2 (germline): DFQATT, SNEGSKA (reference sequence). Unmatched junction bases numbered 9, after V lost 3 bases and J lost 4 bases. The CDR3 runs to 14 residues. CDR3 DNA sequence: TGCAGTGCTAGGAAGCGCGGACAGGCTTACGAGCAGTACTTC. As protein: CSARKRGQAYEQYF.

This clonotype has at least ten counts. This chain links TRBV12-3 or TRBV12-4 with TRBJ2-7; weak D call: TRBD1 (5 bases). The germline V and J ends were trimmed by 3 bases and 1 base, with 10 bases remaining between them. This CDR3 spans 14 amino acids. The chain's CDR3 is CASSLGQSSYEQYF. CDR3 DNA: TGTGCCAGCAGTTTGGGGCAGTCATCCTACGAGCAGTACTTC.

This clonotype was picked up many times. V and J are TRBV28 and TRBJ1-1; the D is unclear. The CDR3 runs to 16 residues. Germline CDR1 reads MDHEN; CDR2 reads SYDVKM. V was shortened by 6 bases and J by 4 bases, with 21 bases between the two germline ends. The CDR3 DNA sequence: TGTGCCAGCAGCTCATCCTCGAAAGGGAAGGGCACTGAAGCTTTCTTT. Protein: CASSSSSKGKGTEAFF.

This clonotype was counted ten times or more. The chain carries TRBV12-3 or TRBV12-4 and TRBJ1-6, with a possible D match to TRBD1 (5 bases). This CDR3 is built from 14 residues. V lost 5 bases and J lost 9, with 14 bases in between. CDR3: CASSGRQRGSPLHF. The CDR3 nucleotides are TGTGCCAGCAGTGGGCGACAGAGGGGTTCACCCCTCCACTTT.

This clonotype came up many times. The chain is built from TRBV7-2 and TRBJ2-5; D perhaps matches TRBD1 (7 bases). Germline CDR1 SGHTA, CDR2 FQGNSA. This CDR3 has 15 amino acids. The germline V and J ends were trimmed by 3 bases and 1 base, with 12 bases remaining between them. The CDR3 protein is CASSLAGQLQETQYF. The CDR3, as DNA: TGTGCCAGCAGCTTGGCGGGACAGCTCCAAGAGACCCAGTACTTC.

This rearrangement joins TRBV6-4 to TRBJ1-2; D is unclear. Trimming pared 6 bases from V and 8 bases from J, leaving 13 bases between. CDR3 size: 12 residues. CDR1 and CDR2 (germline): MRHNA, SNTAGT. The chain's CDR3 is CASSSRNEGYTF. The CDR3 region has the DNA TGTGCCAGCAGCAGCCGGAATGAGGGCTACACCTTC.

This clonotype was picked up many times. The chain links TRBV29-1 to TRBJ2-4, with TRBD1 matching over 10 bases. The germline V gene encodes CDR1 SQVTM and CDR2 ANQGSEA. V lost 7 bases and J lost 6; bases outside the gene matches: 18. The CDR3 loop spans 17 amino acids. The CDR3 sequence is CSAGEGGTGVFPNIQYF. CDR3 in DNA: TGCAGCGCCGGGGAGGGTGGGACAGGGGTTTTTCCAAACATTCAGTACTTC.

This clonotype was detected only once. Just one base apart from a much larger clone, this may be a read error. The chain is built from TRBV9 and TRBJ1-6; D not certain. This CDR3 region has 17 residues. Germline values: CDR1 SGDLS, CDR2 YYNGEE. CDR3 region: CASTLEDGVSYNSPPHF. For the CDR3, the DNA is TGTGCCAGCACCCTGGAGGACGGTGTCTCCTATAATTCACCCCCCCACTTT.

This clonotype was seen many times. The chain recombines TRBV2 with TRBJ1-6; perhaps TRBD1 as D (5 bases). Per the germline V gene, CDR1 is SNHLY and CDR2 is FYNNEI. Trimming removed 7 bases at V and 9 bases at J, with 13 bases between. CDR3 length: 13 amino acids. The CDR3 spells CASTLRGLSPLHF. CDR3 coding DNA: TGTGCCAGCACACTAAGGGGCCTTTCACCCCTCCACTTT.

This clonotype was seen ten or more times. This chain connects TRBV7-9 to TRBJ1-1; D remains ambiguous. V lost 5 bases to trimming and J lost 11 bases, with 9 bases between them. Per germline, CDR1 SEHNR and CDR2 FQNEAQ (reference sequence). The CDR3 is made up of 10 amino acids. In nucleotides, the CDR3 is TGTGCCAGCAGCGCAAGGCTGGCTTTCTTT. This translates into CASSARLAFF.

This clonotype was seen ten or more times. The DNA for the CDR3 is TGTGCCAGCATCAGTCAAGGGGGCGGTCGTGGAGGCTACACCTTC. Translating gives CASISQGGGRGGYTF. This chain connects TRBV2 to TRBJ1-2, with 7 positions matching TRBD1. The junction had 16 bases not matched to a gene; V was cut back by 7 bases and J by 8 bases. Germline V CDR1 and CDR2: SNHLY, FYNNEI. CDR3 length equals 15 residues.

The table lists this clonotype with many counts. This chain joins TRBV28 and TRBJ1-2; 10 bases fit TRBD1. CDR3 length: 14 residues. Per germline, CDR1 MDHEN and CDR2 SYDVKM. Trimming cost V 1 base and J 8 bases; bases outside gene matches: 4. CDR3 loop: CASSLFTDRGGYTF. CDR3 nucleotides: TGTGCCAGCAGTTTATTTACGGACAGGGGGGGCTACACCTTC.

The chain combines TRBV3-1 with TRBJ2-7, with 7 nucleotides matching TRBD2. Trimming cost V 3 bases and J 4 bases; bases outside gene matches: 15. The CDR3 has 17 amino acids. The germline gives CDR1 LGHDT, CDR2 YNNKEL (reference sequence). The CDR3: CASSQDSPGTKRYEQYF. CDR3 sequence (DNA): TGTGCCAGCAGCCAGGATAGCCCCGGGACTAAGCGATACGAGCAGTACTTC.

As for this clonotype: At one end the junction does not follow the germline gene, possibly because of a read error. The rearrangement joins TRBV29-1 to TRBJ1-5; D unresolved. The CDR3 loop spans 14 amino acids. Germline CDR1 and CDR2: SQVTM and ANQGSEA. CDR3 DNA: TGCAGCGTTGGATTAGGCAGAAATGATCAGTCCCAGCATTTT. Its protein is CSVGLGRNDQSQHF.

The chain recombines TRBV5-1 with TRBJ2-7, with D possibly being TRBD2 (6 bases). With 1 base removed from V and 3 bases from J, the gap between germline ends came to 11 bases. Germline V gene lookup returns CDR1 SGHRS and CDR2 YFSETQ. The CDR3 length is 14 residues. CDR3 protein: CASSLQTGVYEQYF. CDR3 bases: TGCGCCAGCAGCTTGCAGACGGGGGTCTACGAGCAGTACTTC. Filled out from reference TRBV5-1 and TRBJ2-7, the complete variable domain reads KAGVTQTPRYLIKTRGQQVTLSCSPISGHRSVSWYQQTPGQGLQFLFEYFSETQRNKGNFPGRFSGRQFSNSRSEMNVSTLELGDSALYLCASSLQTGVYEQYFGPGTRLTVT.

This clonotype was recorded many times. V is TRBV19 and J is TRBJ2-5; D call uncertain. CDR1 is LNHDA and CDR2 is SQIVND in the germline V gene (reference sequence). The CDR3 consists of 14 residues. V dropped 7 bases and J dropped 0 bases, with 12 bases sitting between them. For the CDR3, the DNA is TGTGCCAGTAATACCGGGTTGTACCAAGAGACCCAGTACTTC. Protein product: CASNTGLYQETQYF.

The rearrangement uses TRBV10-3 and TRBJ1-1; a possible D gene is TRBD1 (5 bases). The length of the CDR3 is 15 residues. Trimming stripped 8 bases from V and 0 bases from J, with 16 bases between. In germline, CDR1 is ENHRY, CDR2 SYGVKD. The CDR3 bases are TGTGCCATCCAAGAACTTGGACACATGAACACTGAAGCTTTCTTT. Amino acid sequence: CAIQELGHMNTEAFF.

This clonotype has a count of ten or more. The chain employs TRBV24-1 and TRBJ2-4; 11 nucleotides match TRBD2. V gave up 4 bases and J gave up 0 bases; unmatched junction bases: 13. The germline V gene encodes CDR1 KGHDR and CDR2 SFDVKD. The CDR3 covers 20 residues. In nucleotides, the CDR3 is TGTGCCACCAGTGACAAACCGGGACTAGCGGAAATACTAGCCAAAAACATTCAGTACTTC. This translates into CATSDKPGLAEILAKNIQYF.

This clonotype was recorded at least ten times. The chain carries TRBV5-5 and TRBJ2-7, with 7 bases that match TRBD1. Germline V gives CDR1 SGHKS, CDR2 YYEKEE (reference sequence). The CDR3 is made up of 13 amino acids. V was clipped by 2 bases and J by 7 bases; unmatched bases: 6. The CDR3 is CASSFLTGREQYF. The CDR3 bases are TGTGCCAGCAGCTTTCTGACAGGGCGGGAGCAGTACTTC.

This clonotype was seen a few times. The chain joins TRBV28 to TRBJ2-4; D perhaps matches TRBD1 (6 bases). Germline V gives CDR1 MDHEN, CDR2 SYDVKM. V was cut by 7 bases and J by 0 bases, with 13 bases left in between. This CDR3 has 15 residues. The CDR3 DNA follows: TGTGCCAGCAAGGACGGACAGATAGCCAAAAACATTCAGTACTTC. As protein: CASKDGQIAKNIQYF.

This clonotype was picked up many times. The rearrangement links TRBV24-1 to TRBJ2-5, with D unresolved. V was shortened by 4 bases and J by 3 bases, with 14 bases between the two germline ends. Germline CDR1 KGHDR, CDR2 SFDVKD. The CDR3 is made up of 15 amino acids. Here the CDR3 reads CATSDPRVPKETQYF. The CDR3 nucleotides are TGTGCCACCAGTGACCCACGCGTCCCCAAAGAGACCCAGTACTTC.

This clonotype was observed many times. The chain is built from TRBV7-2 and TRBJ2-7; D is unclear. The CDR3 has 13 residues. CDR1 is SGHTA and CDR2 is FQGNSA in the germline V gene. The V gene lost 1 base and the J gene lost 2 bases, with 6 bases spanning the gap. The CDR3 loop is CASSLDPPYEQYF. DNA of the CDR3: TGTGCCAGCAGCTTAGACCCCCCCTACGAGCAGTACTTC.

The V and J genes are TRBV3-1 and TRBJ2-2; maybe TRBD1 (7 bases). The V end was cut by 6 bases, the J end by 5 bases, with 10 bases between. Germline V gene sequence: CDR1 LGHDT, CDR2 YNNKEL (reference sequence). The CDR3 has 13 residues. CDR3 nucleotide sequence: TGTGCCAGCAGGACAGGGAGGACCGGGGAGCTGTTTTTT. Its translation is CASRTGRTGELFF.

With respect to this clonotype: Since no conserved phenylalanine or tryptophan closes the CDR3, a read error is the likely cause. It is unclear where the CDR3 begins or ends on the DNA, so no DNA is shown, and the CDR3 is as TCRdb lists it. The chain has TRBV30 and TRBJ1-1; whether TRBD1, the table's D call, matches the DNA was not checked. The CDR3 is 10 amino acids long, termini counted. The germline gives CDR1 GTSNPN, CDR2 SVGIG (reference sequence). The chain's CDR3 is CAWIMAGPGD.

This clonotype was counted ten times or more. V usage is TRBV5-1 and J usage is TRBJ2-7, with D maybe TRBD2 (6 bases). This CDR3 region has 15 residues. V was clipped by 6 bases and J by 2 bases, with 18 bases between them. In germline, CDR1 is SGHRS, CDR2 YFSETQ. CDR3 region: CASNPAAGITYEQYF. The CDR3, as DNA: TGCGCCAGCAACCCTGCGGCGGGGATCACCTACGAGCAGTACTTC.

This clonotype was seen many times. This chain links TRBV7-8 with TRBJ1-5; D unclear. CDR1 and CDR2 (germline): SGHVS, FQNEAQ. The V end was cut by 5 bases, the J end by 1 base, with 15 bases between. This CDR3 contains 16 residues. The DNA for the CDR3 is TGTGCCAGCAGCCCTCCGGCCCCTTGGAGCAATCAGCCCCAGCATTTT. This sequence encodes CASSPPAPWSNQPQHF.